This T cell receptor (beta chain) was obtained from a study of CD4 T cells in relation to SARS-CoV-2 and coronaviruses. The CDR3 has 12 amino acids. Germline loops: CDR1 MNHNS, CDR2 SASEGT. V was trimmed by 2 bases and J by 4 bases, leaving 6 bases between them. Deep TCR-beta sequencing used DNA from uncultured naive and memory CD4+ T cells. Measured with immunoSEQ multiplex PCR; TCRdb has only the in-frame clones, and not every one. The sample contains more than 50,000 clones, roughly 89% of which appear only once. Before the COVID-19 pandemic, during about 2011-2019, CD4+ T cells were taken from unexposed donors.

The rearrangement joins TRBV6-1 to TRBJ2-7; D call uncertain. This TCR was recovered from a human donor in good health. Input material: memory CD4+ T cells from PBMCs. Here the CDR3 DNA reads TGTGCCAGCAGTGAATTTTGGTACGAGCAGTACTTC. Residues: CASSEFWYEQYF.